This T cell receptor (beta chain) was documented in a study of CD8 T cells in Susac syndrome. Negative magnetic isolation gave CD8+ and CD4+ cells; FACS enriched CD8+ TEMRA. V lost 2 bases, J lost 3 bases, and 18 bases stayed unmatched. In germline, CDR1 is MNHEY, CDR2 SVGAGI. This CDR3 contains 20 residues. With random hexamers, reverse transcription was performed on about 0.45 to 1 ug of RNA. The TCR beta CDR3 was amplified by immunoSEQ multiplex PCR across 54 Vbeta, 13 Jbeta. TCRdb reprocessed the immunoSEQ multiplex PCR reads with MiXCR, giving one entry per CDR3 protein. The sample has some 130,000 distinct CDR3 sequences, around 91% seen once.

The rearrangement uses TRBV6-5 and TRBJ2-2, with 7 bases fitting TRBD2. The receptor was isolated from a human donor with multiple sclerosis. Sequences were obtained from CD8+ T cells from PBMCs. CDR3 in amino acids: CASSYDLFPAAGEYTGELFF. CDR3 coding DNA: TGTGCCAGCAGTTACGATTTGTTTCCGGCTGCGGGAGAATACACCGGGGAGCTGTTTTTT.